The 21 T cell receptor beta chains listed next were all sequenced from one sample in a study of CD8+CD57+ T cells in acquired aplastic anemia. The authors sequenced patients whose flow cytometry had shown CD8+CD57+ cell expansion. Researchers used genomic DNA as the template to profile TCR beta VDJ and CDR3. TCRdb fed the reads into MiXCR, producing one record per CDR3 protein. The sample lists about half a million distinct CDR3 sequences, around 33% occurring once. Sequencing used sorted CD4+, CD8+, or CD8+CD57+ T cells (not recorded which) from PBMCs. The receptors shown here come from a human donor with aplastic anemia.

This clonotype was seen repeatedly, ten times or more. V gene TRBV6-1 combines with J gene TRBJ2-5; the match to TRBD2 covers 9 bases. The CDR3 is made up of 14 amino acids. The V gene's germline CDR1 is MNHNS and CDR2 SASEGT. J was trimmed by 5 bases and V by 3 bases; bases with no gene match: 4. DNA of the CDR3: TGTGCCAGCAGTGACTCTAGCGGGAAGGAGACCCAGTACTTC. Protein sequence: CASSDSSGKETQYF.

This clonotype has only a few counts. The chain links TRBV5-4 to TRBJ1-1, with 7 bases lining up with TRBD1. Germline V CDR1 and CDR2: SGHNT, YYREEE (reference sequence). The CDR3 spans 13 residues. The J segment lost 7 bases and the V segment lost 4 bases, leaving 7 bases of the junction unmatched. The CDR3 bases are TGTGCCAGCAGCGGAATGGGACAGTTTGAAGCTTTCTTT. As protein: CASSGMGQFEAFF.

This clonotype came up a few times. The rearrangement joins TRBV19 to TRBJ1-1, with TRBD1 matching 7 bases. From germline, CDR1 is LNHDA and CDR2 SQIVND (reference sequence). The CDR3 spans 14 residues. The V gene end was trimmed by 4 bases and the J gene end by 7 bases; junction bases not matched to a gene: 9. The CDR3 loop is CASSRRDRKLEAFF. CDR3 sequence (DNA): TGTGCCAGTAGTAGAAGGGACAGAAAGCTTGAAGCTTTCTTT.

This clonotype was counted between two and nine times. J is TRBJ1-1 and V is TRBV5-1, with no clear D. This CDR3 region has 13 residues. V lost 1 base to trimming and J lost 5 bases, with 9 bases between them. The germline V gene has CDR1 SGHRS and CDR2 YFSETQ. CDR3 residues: CASSLLFGTEAFF. For the CDR3, the DNA is TGCGCCAGCAGCTTGTTATTTGGGACTGAAGCTTTCTTT.

This clonotype appeared many times. The chain couples TRBV7-3 to TRBJ2-7; 7 nucleotides line up with TRBD1. This CDR3 contains 13 residues. V gave up 5 bases and J gave up 5 bases; unmatched junction bases: 6. Germline V lookup: CDR1 SGHTA, CDR2 FQGTGA. The CDR3 sequence is CASSTYRGDEQYF. DNA for the CDR3: TGTGCCAGCAGCACGTACAGGGGTGACGAGCAGTACTTC.

This clonotype was picked up many times. The genes are TRBV7-8 and TRBJ2-7, with D possibly TRBD2 on 6 matching bases. CDR1 is SGHVS and CDR2 is FQNEAQ in the germline V gene. The V end was cut by 2 bases, the J end by 0 bases, with 11 bases between. The CDR3 is 15 residues long. CDR3 DNA: TGTGCCAGCAGCTTAAGACGGGAGAGCTCCTACGAGCAGTACTTC. This encodes CASSLRRESSYEQYF.

This clonotype was observed a few times. CDR3 loop: CAVSGRSYQETQYF. DNA for the CDR3: TGTGCCGTATCGGGACGTTCGTACCAAGAGACCCAGTACTTC. The chain is built from TRBV12-3 or TRBV12-4 and TRBJ2-5; either TRBD1 or TRBD2 may supply D (5 bases each). V lost 11 bases to trimming and J lost 0 bases, with 16 bases between them. The CDR3 has 14 residues.

Concerning this clonotype: This could be a read error, since a much larger clone is one nucleotide away. The chain has TRBV2 and TRBJ2-7; TRBD2 aligns across 11 bases. The germline CDR1 and CDR2 sequences are SNHLY and FYNNEI. The CDR3 spans 15 residues. This CDR3 reads CARSVAGGLSNEQYF. CDR3 nucleotide sequence: TGTGCCCGCAGTGTAGCGGGGGGGCTTAGTAACGAGCAGTACTTC.

Concerning this clonotype itself: This may arise from a read error, as a much more abundant clone is one base away. The chain combines TRBV5-6 with TRBJ1-2, with TRBD1 identical over 10 bases. Germline trimming cut 10 bases from V and 3 bases from J; bases unmatched to any gene: 6. Germline V CDR1 and CDR2: SGHDT, YYEEEE. This CDR3 is built from 13 residues. Here the CDR3 DNA reads TGTGCCGCCTCCGGGACAGGGGACTATGGCTACACCTTC. Its translation is CAASGTGDYGYTF.

V and J are TRBV12-5 and TRBJ2-1; TRBD2 matches at 12 bases. The CDR3 length is 19 residues. The V gene's germline CDR1 is LGHNT and CDR2 FRNRAP. The V and J ends lost 0 bases and 5 bases, in that order; junction bases with no gene match: 11. The CDR3 DNA is TGTGCTAGTGGTTTGGTACCACTAGCGGGGGGCGAAATCCACAATGAGCAGTTCTTC. Protein: CASGLVPLAGGEIHNEQFF.

This chain joins TRBV2 and TRBJ2-7; possibly TRBD2 for D (6 bases). V was pared by 7 bases and J by 6 bases, with 10 bases between. Per germline, CDR1 SNHLY and CDR2 FYNNEI. The CDR3 consists of 11 residues. The CDR3 loop reads CASTEAGEQYF. CDR3 nucleotides: TGTGCCAGCACCGAAGCGGGCGAGCAGTACTTC.

The chain carries TRBV2 and TRBJ2-7; 12 nucleotides align to TRBD1. The CDR3 is 14 residues long. Germline V gene data show CDR1 as SNHLY and CDR2 as FYNNEI. The junction had 5 bases not matched to a gene; V was cut back by 6 bases and J by 5 bases. As DNA, the CDR3 is TGTGCCAGCAGGGGGACAGGGGGCCAGCACGAGCAGTACTTC. This translates into CASRGTGGQHEQYF.

This clonotype was counted ten times or more. The J gene is TRBJ1-2, the V gene TRBV20-1, with 7 nucleotides matching TRBD1. The length of the CDR3 is 13 residues. Germline V CDR1 and CDR2: DFQATT, SNEGSKA (reference sequence). Unmatched junction bases numbered 5, after V lost 1 base and J lost 6 bases. CDR3 amino acids: CSARVQGQDGYTF. In DNA form, the CDR3 reads TGCAGTGCTAGAGTACAGGGGCAGGATGGCTACACCTTC.

This chain joins TRBV20-1 and TRBJ2-1; TRBD2 aligns across 8 bases. CDR3 size: 12 residues. The J segment lost 14 bases and the V segment lost 3 bases, leaving 9 bases of the junction unmatched. Germline CDR1 reads DFQATT; CDR2 reads SNEGSKA (reference sequence). CDR3 region: CSARSIAGWEFF. As DNA, the CDR3 is TGCAGTGCTAGGTCGATAGCGGGATGGGAGTTCTTC.

This clonotype came up a few times. The J gene is TRBJ2-7, the V gene TRBV7-2, with 8 bases lining up with TRBD2. The CDR3 sequence is 15 residues long. CDR1 is SGHTA and CDR2 is FQGNSA in the germline V gene. With 1 base clipped from V and 6 bases from J, the junction kept 8 bases outside the gene matches. The CDR3 DNA reads TGTGCCAGCAGCTTAGTAAGCGGGAGTGTGGGCGAGCAGTACTTC. Encoded protein: CASSLVSGSVGEQYF.

This clonotype turned up a few times. V is TRBV4-3 and J is TRBJ1-6; no firm D call. V lost 0 bases, J lost 0 bases, and 9 bases lay in between. From germline, CDR1 is LGHNA and CDR2 YSLEER. There are 17 residues in the CDR3. The CDR3 DNA is TGCGCCAGCAGCCAAGATCCGGCGAGCTCCTATAATTCACCCCTCCACTTT. Translated: CASSQDPASSYNSPLHF.

The table lists this clonotype with many counts. V usage is TRBV20-1 and J usage is TRBJ1-5; D uncertain. The CDR3 runs to 14 residues. The germline gives CDR1 DFQATT, CDR2 SNEGSKA (reference sequence). The ends were cut back, 1 base at V and 2 bases at J, with 9 bases in the middle. The CDR3 here is CSARVGEGNQPQHF. The CDR3 coding sequence is TGCAGTGCTAGAGTCGGGGAGGGCAATCAGCCCCAGCATTTT.

J is TRBJ1-2 and V is TRBV24-1; no clear D. The CDR3 sequence is 12 residues long. V was shortened by 9 bases and J by 3 bases, with 10 bases between the two germline ends. The germline V gene encodes CDR1 KGHDR and CDR2 SFDVKD. The CDR3 DNA follows: TGTGCCACCCGATCTTCTTACTATGGCTACACCTTC. It specifies CATRSSYYGYTF.

The chain joins TRBV3-1 to TRBJ1-6, with D possibly TRBD1 on 5 matching bases. The CDR3 totals 16 residues. Germline V gene lookup returns CDR1 LGHDT and CDR2 YNNKEL (reference sequence). The ends were cut back, 1 base at V and 1 base at J, with 8 bases in the middle. The CDR3 protein is CASSQGGGSYNSPLHF. CDR3 nucleotide sequence: TGTGCCAGCAGCCAAGGGGGCGGTTCCTATAATTCACCCCTCCACTTT. Looking up the rest from reference TRBV3-1 and TRBJ1-6 gives the full variable domain: DTAVSQTPKYLVTQMGNDKSIKCEQNLGHDTMYWYKQDSKKFLKIMFSYNNKELIINETVPNRFSPKSPDKAHLNLHINSLELGDSAVYFCASSQGGGSYNSPLHFGNGTRLTVT.

This chain uses TRBV7-2 with TRBJ2-2, with D unresolved. The length of the CDR3 is 15 residues. The germline V gene encodes CDR1 SGHTA and CDR2 FQGNSA. V lost 3 bases to trimming and J lost 1 base, with 9 bases between them. The CDR3 bases are TGTGCCAGCAGCTTCGGGCGAAGGAACACCGGGGAGCTGTTTTTT. Translating it yields CASSFGRRNTGELFF.

The chain carries TRBV25-1 and TRBJ2-2; D remains ambiguous. CDR3 length: 12 residues. V was cut by 6 bases and J by 8 bases, with 10 bases left in between. Germline CDR1 is MGHDK and CDR2 is SYGVNS. The CDR3 DNA reads as TGTGCCAGCAGCGTTTCGGGTGGGGAGCTGTTTTTT. Translated: CASSVSGGELFF.